The rows below give T cell receptor beta chains drawn from one sample of a study of breast tumors, draining lymph nodes, adjacent tissues. TCRdb recomputed calls from the multiplex PCR reads with MiXCR, one row per CDR3 protein. The table records approximately 150,000 distinct CDR3 sequences, roughly a third of them present only once. The material sequenced was axillary lymph node tissue. Source of these receptors: a female donor with breast cancer. Some clones in this sample may be carry-over from other donors' samples. The CDR3 runs from the conserved cysteine through the conserved F or W. A D gene is named only where the DNA matches it firmly. Clone sizes are given selectively: once, few, many, or a class where the clone is expanded.

TRBV5-4	TRBJ2-5	many	TRBD1	TGTGCCAGCAGCTACCAGACAGGGGGGGACAGGACCCAGTACTTC	CASSYQTGGDRTQYF
TRBV5-1	TRBJ2-2	many	-	TGCGCCAGCAGGTTGAACACCGGGGAGCTGTTTTTT	CASRLNTGELFF
TRBV10-3	TRBJ1-2	many	-	TGTGCCATCAGTGACCAGGGATATGGCTACACCTTC	CAISDQGYGYTF
TRBV4-1	TRBJ2-5	many	TRBD1	TGCGCCAGCAGCCATCCTACAGGGGATCAAGAGACCCAGTACTTC	CASSHPTGDQETQYF
TRBV2	TRBJ2-5	many	TRBD2	TGTGCCAGCACCCGTTCGGGCGGGGGAATCAAAGAGACCCAGTACTTC	CASTRSGGGIKETQYF
TRBV19	TRBJ1-3	-	-	TGTGCCAGTAGATCCAGTTCTTCTGGAAACACCATATATTTT	CASRSSSSGNTIYF
TRBV9	TRBJ1-4	many	-	TGTGCCAGCAGCGCCCAGGGGAGGATCGCTAATGAAAAACTGTTTTTT	CASSAQGRIANEKLFF
TRBV7-3	TRBJ1-2	-	TRBD1	TGTGCCAGCAGCTTACAGGGGGCAGGCTATGGCTACGCCTTC	CASSLQGAGYGYAF
TRBV6-6	TRBJ1-1	few	TRBD1	TGTGCCAGCAGTCAGGGGGGCAGGACCAGGGGGAACACTGAAGCTTTCTTT	CASSQGGRTRGNTEAFF
TRBV19	TRBJ1-2	many	-	TGTGCCAGTAGTTCCTACCCGGTGTACTATGGCTACACCTTC	CASSSYPVYYGYTF
TRBV10-1	TRBJ1-5	-	TRBD1	TGCGCCGGCAGCCTACGAGACAGGGACAATCAGTCCCAGCATTTT	CAGSLRDRDNQSQHF